The sequence of this T cell receptor (beta chain) was determined in a study of control samples from healthy donors and cancer patients (TCRdb year 2020). Receptor amplification or capture employed the immunoSEQ multiplex PCR assay. In TCRdb, the immuneACCESS table is reduced to in-frame sequences with V and J assigned. These tables do not hold every clone; where another copy was compared, an unresolved V gene accounts for under half, and the others remain unexplained. This sample has about 180,000 clones in its table, and approximately 92% of those were observed once. Roughly 1.5% of the sample goes to the ten largest clones. This clone was detected only once. Which antigen it targets is not known. It has no much larger one-base neighbor in the sample; base qualities were not kept. This receptor was taken from a young man in good health. The specimen was blood.

The CDR3 protein: CASRVGQGLYEQYF. The nucleotide sequence reads as follows: TGTGCCAGCAGGGTCGGACAGGGGCTATACGAGCAGTACTTC. The rearranged segments are TRBV2 and TRBJ2-7; the central 9 bases match TRBD1. At the junction V is shortened by 6 bases and J by 4 bases; bases outside the gene matches: 7. According to the germline V gene, CDR1 reads SNHLY and CDR2 reads FYNNEI. From its cysteine to its phenylalanine, the CDR3 spans 14 amino acids. Only the CDR3 portion is preserved as DNA: 42 bases, with reading frame beginning at the first base.